What follows is one T cell receptor (beta chain) and its context. The data were taken from a study of cytomegalovirus exposure and HLA in healthy donors. The PCR had 60 Vbeta and 13 Jbeta primers. The table came from immunoSEQ multiplex PCR; TCRdb's copy has only in-frame clones and leaves some out. The data contain over 200,000 clones, about 80% of them singletons. Between the trimmed V and J ends, which lost 6 bases and 6 bases, there was a span of 11 bases. The CDR3 extends over 13 amino acids. Germline CDR1 reads LNHDA; CDR2 reads SQIVND (reference sequence). The sequence was obtained from a woman between 40 and 55 years old in good health and CMV-seronegative. J is TRBJ1-4 and V is TRBV19; the D is unclear. The sequenced sample consisted of PBMCs. The CDR3 protein is CASRRTRDEKLFF. The CDR3 DNA is TGTGCCAGTAGACGGACTCGGGATGAAAAACTGTTTTTT.